The sequence of this T cell receptor (beta chain) was determined in a study of blood T cell repertoires in COVID-19. Libraries were prepared by immunoSEQ multiplex PCR; TCRdb keeps only in-frame clonotypes and omits some of them. The table lists 45,000 to 50,000 clones, 83% of them singletons, with roughly 8% in the top ten. This TCR was recovered from a man at least 80 years old in a cohort sampled during active COVID-19. The sequenced sample consisted of peripheral blood.

The CDR3, as DNA: TGCGCCAGCAGGACCGGGACAGGGGCGTCCGAGCAGTACTTC. Translated, it gives CASRTGTGASEQYF. The V gene is TRBV10-2, the J gene TRBJ2-7; 10 nucleotides match TRBD1. Germline-derived CDR1 and CDR2 are WSHSY and SAAADI. The CDR3 has 14 amino acids. Trimming at V came to 6 bases and at J to 6 bases, leaving 8 bases not matched to a gene.